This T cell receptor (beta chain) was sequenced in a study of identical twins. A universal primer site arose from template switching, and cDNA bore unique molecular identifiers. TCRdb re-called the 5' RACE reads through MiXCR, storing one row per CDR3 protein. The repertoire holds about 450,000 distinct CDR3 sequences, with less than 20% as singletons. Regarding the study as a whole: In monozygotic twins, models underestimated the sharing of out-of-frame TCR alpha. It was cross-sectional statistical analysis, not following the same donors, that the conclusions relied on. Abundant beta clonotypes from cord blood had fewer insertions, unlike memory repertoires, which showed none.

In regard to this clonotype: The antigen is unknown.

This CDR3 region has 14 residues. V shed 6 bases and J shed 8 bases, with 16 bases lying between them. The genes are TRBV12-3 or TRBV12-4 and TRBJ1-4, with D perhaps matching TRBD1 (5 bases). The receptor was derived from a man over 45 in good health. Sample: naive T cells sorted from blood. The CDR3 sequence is CASSLRVVNEKLFF. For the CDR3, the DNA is TGTGCCAGCAGCCTCAGGGTGGTAAACGAAAAACTGTTTTTT.